The 12 T cell receptor beta chains given below trace back to one sample, sequenced in a study of CXCR3-negative and CXCR3-positive naive CD8 T cells. UMI-labeled 5' RACE TRB cDNA libraries were prepared from the cells. Each CDR3 protein gets one entry in TCRdb, which reprocessed the 5' RACE reads and gives no DNA. The sample shows 56,000 or so distinct CDR3 sequences, and 20% to 25% sits with its ten largest clones. Sequencing was performed on memory CD8+ T cells from blood. Every receptor here comes from a human donor in good health. Some clones in this sample may be carry-over from other donors' samples.

This chain links TRBV14 with TRBJ2-3; TCRdb lists TRBD2, though no DNA is available to test this call. Germline CDR1 and CDR2: SGHDN and FVKESK. This CDR3 spans 14 amino acids. The chain's CDR3 is CASSPLAGTDTQYF.

This sequence joins TRBV6-1 and TRBJ2-5; checking the TCRdb D call of TRBD2 is not possible without DNA. Germline V gene sequence: CDR1 MNHNS, CDR2 SASEGT. This CDR3 comprises 15 residues. The CDR3 spells CASSPLAGDQETQYF.

J is TRBJ2-7 and V is TRBV29-1; the D call of TRBD1 rests on TCRdb alone, since no DNA is present to check it. Looked up from germline, CDR1 is SQVTM and CDR2 is ANQGSEA. This CDR3 spans 13 amino acids. CDR3 sequence reads: CSVAQGAFGEQYF.

J is TRBJ2-7 and V is TRBV29-1. This CDR3 comprises 11 residues. Germline CDR1 is SQVTM and CDR2 is ANQGSEA. The CDR3 sequence: CSVGWDYEQYF.

The chain combines TRBV6-2 or TRBV6-3 with TRBJ2-1. The CDR3 has 13 residues. CDR1 is MNHEY, CDR2 SVGEGT, per germline. CDR3 sequence: CASSYFLYNEQFF.

The J gene is TRBJ2-5, the V gene TRBV5-4; TCRdb picks TRBD1, but there is no DNA to check that call. The germline gives CDR1 SGHNT, CDR2 YYREEE (reference sequence). CDR3 length: 16 residues. This CDR3 reads CASSLFGGGPLETQYF.

V usage is TRBV28 and J usage is TRBJ2-7; TCRdb returns TRBD1, unconfirmable since there is no DNA. The CDR3 totals 13 residues. Looked up from germline, CDR1 is MDHEN and CDR2 is SYDVKM. The CDR3 region is CATYRDRFYEQYF. The full variable domain, with the rest looked up from reference TRBV28 and TRBJ2-7, is DVKVTQSSRYLVKRTGEKVFLECVQDMDHENMFWYRQDPGLGLRLIYFSYDVKMKEKGDIPEGYSVSREKKERFSLILESASTNQTSMYLCATYRDRFYEQYFGPGTRLTVT.

The CDR3 sequence: CASSLIASGGDSSYEQYF. The chain employs TRBV12-3 or TRBV12-4 and TRBJ2-7; TCRdb indicates TRBD2, and absent DNA this call remains unverified. The CDR3 is made up of 18 amino acids.

The rearrangement joins TRBV7-6 to TRBJ2-7; TCRdb returns TRBD1, unconfirmable since there is no DNA. This CDR3 is built from 17 residues. Germline values: CDR1 SGHVS, CDR2 FNYEAQ. CDR3 loop: CASSPYEGQGVGDEQYF.

The rearrangement uses TRBV12-3 or TRBV12-4 and TRBJ1-2; TCRdb designates TRBD1, a call that cannot be tested without DNA. There are 13 residues in the CDR3. The CDR3 region is CASSLSGIYGYTF.

The rearrangement links TRBV12-3 or TRBV12-4 to TRBJ2-5; TCRdb names TRBD1, which stays unverified in the absence of DNA. The CDR3 is made up of 13 amino acids. This CDR3 is CASTTRTVQTQYF.

The chain has TRBV4-1 and TRBJ2-1; TCRdb reports TRBD2, a call that lacks DNA to check it against. CDR1 and CDR2 from the germline V gene are MGHRA and YSYEKL. The CDR3 is 15 amino acids. CDR3 amino acids: CASSLIAGGVDEQFF.